This T cell receptor beta chain stems from a study of post-analysis software for immune sequencing data. Study background: Clinical courses comprised relapsing-remitting, secondary progressive and progressive-relapsing multiple sclerosis.

Concerning this clonotype itself: Its antigen is currently unknown. One junction end does not reproduce the germline sequence, and a read error may be involved.

Whole-study results and caveats: There were five or six TRBV segments more frequent in patients than controls, and TRBV5-6, TRBV5-1 and TRBV20-1 were among them.

Every TCR beta cDNA library bore unique molecular identifiers. cDNA molecules numbering some 500,000 came from roughly 1 to 10 million T cells. TCRdb reanalysed the PCR reads using MiXCR and keeps one entry per CDR3 protein. The sample holds about 170,000 distinct CDR3 sequences, approximately 31% seen once. The CDR3 runs 16 residues. Germline V gene sequence: CDR1 DFQATT, CDR2 SNEGSKA (reference sequence). The TCR comes from a girl aged 10 to 17 with multiple sclerosis. Specimen: blood. The chain recombines TRBV20-1 with TRBJ2-2; 10 nucleotides line up with TRBD2. CDR3 sequence: CGASGSSGRATGELFF. For the CDR3, the DNA is TGCGGTGCTAGTGGGTCGAGCGGGAGGGCCACCGGGGAGCTGTTTTTT.